Listed below are T cell receptor beta chains from one sample, sequenced in a study of CD8 T cells in ankylosing spondylitis. Using its own MiXCR run on the 5' RACE reads, TCRdb lists one record per CDR3 protein. The sample gives 250,000 or so distinct CDR3 sequences, approximately 24% of which show up once; 0.6% to 0.75% is in the top ten. Sequencing input: blood, either unsorted or a sorted T cell fraction (not recorded which). The receptors originated from a male donor with ankylosing spondylitis or in good health (not recorded which). CDR3s include the opening cysteine and the closing phenylalanine or tryptophan. A D gene is named only where the DNA matches it firmly. Part of the rows lack a size; the others show once, few, many or a class for expanded clones.

v_gene	len	abundance	j_gene	d_gene	CDR3nt	CDR3aa
TRBV20-1	13	many	TRBJ2-7	.	TGCAGTGCTAGAGCCAACCCGGACGGCGAGCAGTACTTC	CSARANPDGEQYF
TRBV7-8	14	many	TRBJ1-3	TRBD1	TGTGCCAGTAGACAGGGGGCTATGGGGGACACCATATATTTT	CASRQGAMGDTIYF
TRBV12-3/TRBV12-4	13	many	TRBJ2-1	.	TGTGCCACCAGCAGTTTAGGCCGTGGGGAGAAGTTCTTC	CATSSLGRGEKFF
TRBV20-1	12	few	TRBJ1-2	TRBD1	TGCAGTGCCGCAGGGGGAAACTATGGCTACACCTTC	CSAAGGNYGYTF
TRBV7-2	14	many	TRBJ1-2	.	TGTGCCAGCAGCTTAGGGACCCTCAGGGGTGGCTACACCTTC	CASSLGTLRGGYTF
TRBV10-1	12	.	TRBJ2-1	TRBD1	TGCGCCAGCAGCCCCGGGACAGGGGGGCAGTTCTTC	CASSPGTGGQFF
TRBV6-1	15	.	TRBJ2-7	.	TGTGCCAGCAGCCGAAGGGGCGGCCAGATGGTTGAGCAGTACTTC	CASSRRGGQMVEQYF
TRBV5-5	16	.	TRBJ2-5	TRBD2	TGTGCCAGCAGCTTGGTGGGTAGCGGGGGACGAGAGACCCAGTACTTC	CASSLVGSGGRETQYF
TRBV11-1	14	many	TRBJ2-7	.	TGTGCCAGCAGCTTAGCGGCATCATCCTACGAGCAGTACTTC	CASSLAASSYEQYF
TRBV20-1	15	few	TRBJ2-3	.	TGCAGTGCTAACAATCCCGAGTCTAGCACAGATACGCAGTATTTT	CSANNPESSTDTQYF
TRBV10-3	15	.	TRBJ2-7	TRBD1	TGTGCCATCAGTGAGTCTGCAGGGACAGGCGGCGAGCAGTACTTC	CAISESAGTGGEQYF
TRBV29-1	13	.	TRBJ1-5	.	TGCAGCGTTGGTTCGGGCCCTAAGGCTTCCCAGCATTTT	CSVGSGPKASQHF
TRBV15	14	many	TRBJ2-5	.	TGTGCCACCAGCAGAGGGAAGGATCAAGAGACCCAGTACTTC	CATSRGKDQETQYF
TRBV20-1	16	few	TRBJ2-7	TRBD2	TGCAGTGCTAGAGATTACCCAGCGGGGGGGCGTTACGAGCAGTACTTC	CSARDYPAGGRYEQYF
TRBV6-1	14	.	TRBJ2-3	.	TGTGCCAGCAGCCCCGGACAGCACACAGATACGCAGTATTTT	CASSPGQHTDTQYF
TRBV20-1	15	.	TRBJ2-5	.	TGCAGTGAGGACAGCAGGTCCCGAGTAGGAGAGACCCAGTACTTC	CSEDSRSRVGETQYF
TRBV11-2	16	.	TRBJ2-6	.	TGTGCCAGCAGCCCCCGACGGAGCTCTGGGGCCAACGTCCTGACTTTC	CASSPRRSSGANVLTF
TRBV29-1	14	many	TRBJ2-3	TRBD2	TGCAGCTCGATAGTCGGGGGGGCTTCAGATACGCAGTATTTT	CSSIVGGASDTQYF
TRBV12-3/TRBV12-4	14	.	TRBJ2-3	.	TGTGCCAGCAGCAAAGGGCTTATAACAGATACGCAGTATTTT	CASSKGLITDTQYF
TRBV20-1	18	few	TRBJ2-5	.	TGCAGTGCTAGAGATGGTTCTGCGCGGGTAGCGTGGCAAGAGACCCAGTACTTC	CSARDGSARVAWQETQYF
TRBV7-2	16	many	TRBJ1-2	TRBD1	TGTGCCAGCAGCCTCGGGAGCCTACAGGGGCGATATGGCTACACCTTC	CASSLGSLQGRYGYTF
TRBV5-1	16	many	TRBJ2-2	.	TGCGCCAGCAGCTTGGGACAGTCATCCAACACCGGGGAGCTGTTTTTT	CASSLGQSSNTGELFF
TRBV20-1	14	few	TRBJ2-7	TRBD1	TGCAGTGCCTCCGGGGCCACAGGGGACTACGAGCAGTACTTC	CSASGATGDYEQYF
TRBV28	15	many	TRBJ1-2	.	TGTGCCAGCATTATGGGAGGGGGGATTTACTATGGCTACACCTTC	CASIMGGGIYYGYTF
TRBV13	14	.	TRBJ2-1	.	TGTGCCAGCAGTACGGGCAACCCCTACAATGAGCAGTTCTTC	CASSTGNPYNEQFF
TRBV29-1	13	many	TRBJ2-3	.	TGCAGCGTTGCGACCCTAGCCACAGATACGCAGTATTTT	CSVATLATDTQYF
TRBV15	14	.	TRBJ2-5	TRBD2	TGTGCCACCAGCAGACCTGGGGGGGGAGAGACCCAGTACTTC	CATSRPGGGETQYF
TRBV11-2	13	few	TRBJ1-4	.	TGTGCCAGCAGCTTAGAAGGGGGTCGGAAACTGTTTTTT	CASSLEGGRKLFF
TRBV11-2	14	.	TRBJ2-5	.	TGTGCCAGCAGAAACCCCCGGGACGGGGAGACCCAGTACTTC	CASRNPRDGETQYF
TRBV29-1	16	many	TRBJ2-5	.	TGCAGCGTTGCCCACGAGGGGGGGGCCCTTCGGGAGACCCAGTACTTC	CSVAHEGGALRETQYF
TRBV20-1	15	.	TRBJ2-7	.	TGCAGTGCTAGAGGGGGCTCTGTATTGGCCTACGAGCAGTACTTC	CSARGGSVLAYEQYF
TRBV10-2	14	.	TRBJ2-7	TRBD2	TGCGCCAGCAGTAGCCTAGCGGGGGTCTACGAGCAGTACTTC	CASSSLAGVYEQYF
TRBV20-1	13	many	TRBJ2-1	TRBD1	TGCAGTGCTCGGGACAGGGCCCTAGTTGAGCAGTTCTTC	CSARDRALVEQFF
TRBV10-3	16	few	TRBJ2-7	TRBD2	TGTGCCATCAGGGAGGACTGGGGGGGGAGCTCCTACGAGCAGTACTTC	CAIREDWGGSSYEQYF
TRBV6-5	12	.	TRBJ2-7	.	TGTGCCAGCAGACGCGGAACTTACGAGCAGTACTTC	CASRRGTYEQYF
TRBV20-1	12	many	TRBJ2-7	TRBD1	TGCAGTGCCGGGGACAGTCCCTACGAGCAGTACTTC	CSAGDSPYEQYF
TRBV29-1	13	few	TRBJ1-1	.	TGCAGCGTTGCTAGCGACACCTACACTGAAGCTTTCTTT	CSVASDTYTEAFF
TRBV20-1	13	few	TRBJ2-4	TRBD2	TGCAGTGCTGGGCTAGCGGGGAAAGGCATTCAGTACTTC	CSAGLAGKGIQYF
TRBV6-2/TRBV6-3	18	many	TRBJ2-5	.	TGTGCCAGCAGTTACCCCCCCCAGCCGCGGGTTTACCAAGAGACCCAGTACTTC	CASSYPPQPRVYQETQYF
TRBV9	17	once	TRBJ2-1	TRBD2	TGTGCCAGCAGCGTAGGGACTAGCGGGGGGTTTAATAATGAGCAGTTCTTC	CASSVGTSGGFNNEQFF